This TCR beta chain was obtained from a study of shared clonotypes between healthy human individuals. Study context: The donor pool was made up of two women and three men aged 18 to 49. Each donor's CD4 naive and CD4 memory cells filled three plates apiece, CD8 naive two, and CD8 memory one.

Negatively enriched CD4+ T cells were divided by CD45RA into naive and memory. Execution of the assay was at deep level. Clones were sequenced by immunoSEQ multiplex PCR, and TCRdb holds only the in-frame ones, with some missing. The sample includes around 1.6 million clones, around 98% of them seen just once. About this clone itself: Mismatch with germline at one junction end may stem from a read error.

Sequenced input: naive CD4+ T cells sorted from blood. Subset noted: CD45RA+ positively selected. This TCR was sampled from a man between 25 and 39 years old in good health.

In nucleotides, the CDR3 is TGCGCCAGCAGTTACTCGTCAGGGGCTGGCTACACCTTC. Residues: CASSYSSGAGYTF. The chain carries TRBV6-5 and TRBJ1-2, with D possibly matching TRBD1 (6 bases). The V gene's germline CDR1 is MNHEY and CDR2 SVGAGI. CDR3 length equals 13 residues.